The rows below give T cell receptor beta chains drawn from one sample of a study of CD8 T cells in ankylosing spondylitis. Via MiXCR, TCRdb re-called the 5' RACE reads, giving one row per CDR3 protein. Here the sample spans 700,000 to 1,000,000 distinct CDR3 sequences, approximately 12% being singletons. What was sequenced was blood, either unsorted or a sorted T cell fraction (not recorded which). Receptors originate from a male donor with ankylosing spondylitis. The conserved cysteine and the conserved F or W are not part of the CDR3 here.

>TRBV12-3/TRBV12-4|TRBJ1-6
ASSLGSTRGYDSPLH
>TRBV19|TRBJ2-5
ASSMGGERRETQY
>TRBV7-2|TRBJ2-7
ASSRLGPSEQY
>TRBV20-1|TRBJ2-1
SARDFKTVSSYNEQF
>TRBV10-1|TRBJ1-1
AFKGEGSVRHTEAF
>TRBV20-1|TRBJ2-3
SAPPPGGSFPINTQY
>TRBV20-1|TRBJ2-3
SAGDRTDTQY
>TRBV20-1|TRBJ2-7
SASFLQGADEQY
>TRBV12-3/TRBV12-4|TRBJ1-5
ASGYGGGHQPQH
>TRBV5-1|TRBJ2-1
ASSTSLAGDFYNEQF
>TRBV7-2|TRBJ2-2
ASSLARATGELF
>TRBV6-2/TRBV6-3|TRBJ2-1
ASRAMAKGLGNEQF
>TRBV4-2|TRBJ2-4
ASSQVGNIQY
>TRBV4-3|TRBJ2-5
ASSQDMRTQY
>TRBV10-3|TRBJ2-7
AISAVDRVTYEQY
>TRBV20-1|TRBJ2-5
SARDLTGRETQY
>TRBV20-1|TRBJ2-1
SAGGTTNYNEQF
>TRBV28|TRBJ2-6
ASQKGGAAGANVLT
>TRBV20-1|TRBJ2-7
SLSGYGSYEQY
>TRBV12-3/TRBV12-4|TRBJ2-5
ATCWGERGTQY
>TRBV20-1|TRBJ2-7
SARKLAGSYEQY
>TRBV4-2|TRBJ1-1
ASSQVHSEAF
>TRBV4-3|TRBJ2-1
ASSQDPWTEYNEQF
>TRBV10-3|TRBJ1-5
AISQLPNQPQH
>TRBV20-1|TRBJ2-7
SARQRATYEQY
>TRBV5-1|TRBJ2-1
ASSLAGGGRTDEQF
>TRBV20-1|TRBJ2-3
SAEPGGTDTQY
>TRBV7-9|TRBJ2-7
ASSSRTAGVEQY
>TRBV5-1|TRBJ2-7
ASSDAAGEIHEQY
>TRBV14|TRBJ2-3
ASSQLKGRGTDTQY
>TRBV7-9|TRBJ1-2
ASSLVGRNYGYT
>TRBV5-1|TRBJ1-4
ASGQGRGEKLF
>TRBV27|TRBJ2-2
ASSLFNREAGELF
>TRBV20-1|TRBJ2-1
SALSGRGGYNEQF
>TRBV7-2|TRBJ2-7
ASSMTGGQSYEQY
>TRBV10-3|TRBJ1-2
AISDSGVNYGYT
>TRBV20-1|TRBJ2-7
SASPGGAHEQY
>TRBV27|TRBJ2-1
ASSFHGGPYNEQF
>TRBV27|TRBJ2-1
ASSGQGRDEQF
>TRBV6-6|TRBJ2-1
ASGTYNEQF
>TRBV7-2|TRBJ2-1
ASTNTYNEQF
>TRBV7-3|TRBJ2-3
ASSLSGDYTDTQY
>TRBV20-1|TRBJ2-7
SARDSGGAGYEQY
>TRBV7-9|TRBJ2-7
ASSRQGANEQY
>TRBV11-2|TRBJ1-1
ASSRGGTNTEAF
>TRBV12-3/TRBV12-4|TRBJ2-5
ASSADWETQY
>TRBV3-1|TRBJ2-1
ASSRGSLWNEQF
>TRBV7-9|TRBJ1-1
ASSLGGIPNTEAF
>TRBV29-1|TRBJ2-5
SAGTGSIATQY
>TRBV29-1|TRBJ2-7
SPPNEQY
>TRBV6-1|TRBJ2-5
ASSRGSGQGVWGQY
>TRBV30|TRBJ1-5
AWSPSRGPYSNQPQH
>TRBV5-1|TRBJ2-7
ASSEGGYEQY
>TRBV12-3/TRBV12-4|TRBJ2-7
ASSLARLLSHEQY
>TRBV10-3|TRBJ2-3
AISDIGGPDTQY
>TRBV19|TRBJ1-1
ASISLSRGTEAF
>TRBV6-1|TRBJ1-2
ASSGPGQGQGRGGYT
>TRBV19|TRBJ2-2
ASSIGGGAYTGELF
>TRBV27|TRBJ2-1
ASRTGTGDFGEQF
>TRBV12-3/TRBV12-4|TRBJ2-2
ASSLQGLGELF